This is a list of T cell receptor beta chains from one sample in a study of OX40 agonist ivuxolimab in advanced cancers. The data were produced by immunoSEQ multiplex PCR, yet TCRdb's version contains in-frame clones alone and is incomplete. The sample holds some 62,000 clones, roughly 78% seen once. This material consisted of CD4+ or CD8+ T cells sorted from blood, taken in a trial of the OX40 agonist ivuxolimab. The receptors here all came from an adult with an advanced solid tumor such as melanoma, head and neck, liver or kidney cancer. Both conserved end residues are part of each CDR3. D genes are given only for firm matches. Expanded clones get a size class; other rows say once, few or many, or leave the size out.

clone size: NA
V gene: TRBV27
J gene: TRBJ1-2
D gene: TRBD1
CDR3 DNA: TGTGCCAGCAGGGGGACAGGGTATGGCTACACCTTC
CDR3 protein: CASRGTGYGYTF

clone size: NA
V gene: TRBV28
J gene: TRBJ2-7
D gene: NA
CDR3 DNA: TGTGCCAGCAGTTTGCGGACAGCCCGTTTGCACTTC
CDR3 protein: CASSLRTARLHF

clone size: NA
V gene: TRBV29-1
J gene: TRBJ1-4
D gene: NA
CDR3 DNA: TGCAGCGTTGGCAGGGAAGGGGAAAAACTGTTTTTT
CDR3 protein: CSVGREGEKLFF

clone size: NA
V gene: TRBV7-2
J gene: TRBJ2-2
D gene: NA
CDR3 DNA: TGTGCCAGCAGACGAGGGGCGGAAGAGACCGGGGAGCTGTTTTTT
CDR3 protein: CASRRGAEETGELFF

clone size: few
V gene: TRBV25-1
J gene: TRBJ2-2
D gene: NA
CDR3 DNA: TGTGCCAGCAGTGAATCCCGCAGGGGCACCGGGGAGCTGTTTTTT
CDR3 protein: CASSESRRGTGELFF

clone size: NA
V gene: TRBV7-3
J gene: TRBJ2-1
D gene: NA
CDR3 DNA: TGTGCCAGCAGCTTAACGGGGGCTCGCGATGAGCAGTTCTTC
CDR3 protein: CASSLTGARDEQFF

clone size: NA
V gene: TRBV5-5
J gene: TRBJ2-7
D gene: TRBD2
CDR3 DNA: TGTGCCAGCAGCTTGTATACTAGCGGGACCTACGAGCAGTACTTC
CDR3 protein: CASSLYTSGTYEQYF

clone size: NA
V gene: TRBV6-6
J gene: TRBJ2-7
D gene: NA
CDR3 DNA: TGTGCCAGCAGGGTGGGGAGCGCCTCCTACGAGCAGTACTTC
CDR3 protein: CASRVGSASYEQYF

clone size: NA
V gene: TRBV7-2
J gene: TRBJ2-7
D gene: NA
CDR3 DNA: TGTGCCAGCAGCTTAGTAGTGGTCGGCCCCAGGGACGAGCAGTACTTC
CDR3 protein: CASSLVVVGPRDEQYF

clone size: NA
V gene: TRBV19
J gene: TRBJ2-1
D gene: TRBD2
CDR3 DNA: TGTGCCAGTAGTGCCCCTAGCGGGGGTTACAATGAGCAGTTCTTC
CDR3 protein: CASSAPSGGYNEQFF

clone size: NA
V gene: TRBV6-6
J gene: TRBJ1-1
D gene: NA
CDR3 DNA: TGTGCCAGCAGTACTGGGTTTGAAGCTTTCTTT
CDR3 protein: CASSTGFEAFF

clone size: NA
V gene: TRBV14
J gene: TRBJ1-2
D gene: NA
CDR3 DNA: TGTGCCAGCAGCCAAGATAGTTGGTTGGGACGGAGGTATGGCTACACCTTC
CDR3 protein: CASSQDSWLGRRYGYTF

clone size: once
V gene: TRBV19
J gene: TRBJ2-7
D gene: TRBD1
CDR3 DNA: TGTGCCAGTAGTAACAGGGGAGTATACGAGCAGTACTTC
CDR3 protein: CASSNRGVYEQYF

clone size: NA
V gene: TRBV10-3
J gene: TRBJ1-1
D gene: NA
CDR3 DNA: TGTGCCATCAGTGAGTCCCGGGGGTGGGTAGCTGAAGCTTTCTTT
CDR3 protein: CAISESRGWVAEAFF

clone size: NA
V gene: TRBV9
J gene: TRBJ1-1
D gene: NA
CDR3 DNA: TGTGCCAGCAGCGTAGCAGGGAACACTGAAGCTTTCTTT
CDR3 protein: CASSVAGNTEAFF

clone size: NA
V gene: TRBV7-3
J gene: TRBJ2-2
D gene: TRBD1
CDR3 DNA: TGTGCCAGCAGCTCGGGACAGGGGAACACCGGGGAGCTGTTTTTT
CDR3 protein: CASSSGQGNTGELFF

clone size: NA
V gene: TRBV19
J gene: TRBJ2-3
D gene: NA
CDR3 DNA: TGTGCCAGTAGCACTCAAGTAGGGACCCGCACAGATACGCAGTATTTT
CDR3 protein: CASSTQVGTRTDTQYF

clone size: NA
V gene: TRBV16
J gene: TRBJ2-4
D gene: NA
CDR3 DNA: TGTGCCAGCAGCCAAAGGGGCTTAAACATTCAGTACTTC
CDR3 protein: CASSQRGLNIQYF

clone size: few
V gene: TRBV4-3
J gene: TRBJ1-1
D gene: NA
CDR3 DNA: TGCGCCAGCAGCCAAGATCTCGGGACCCAAGCTTTCTTT
CDR3 protein: CASSQDLGTQAFF

clone size: NA
V gene: TRBV7-2
J gene: TRBJ2-3
D gene: NA
CDR3 DNA: TGTGCCAGCAGCTGGAAGAACGAAGATACGCAGTATTTT
CDR3 protein: CASSWKNEDTQYF

clone size: NA
V gene: TRBV13
J gene: TRBJ2-5
D gene: NA
CDR3 DNA: TGTGCCAGCAGCTCGGCAGAGACCCAGTACTTC
CDR3 protein: CASSSAETQYF

clone size: NA
V gene: TRBV27
J gene: TRBJ1-2
D gene: TRBD1
CDR3 DNA: TGTGCCAGCAGTCCCGGGACAGTACCGAGTCCACATGGCTACACCTTC
CDR3 protein: CASSPGTVPSPHGYTF

clone size: NA
V gene: TRBV9
J gene: TRBJ2-3
D gene: NA
CDR3 DNA: TGTGCCAGCAGCGTAGTGGTCACAGATACGCAGTATTTT
CDR3 protein: CASSVVVTDTQYF

clone size: NA
V gene: TRBV5-4
J gene: TRBJ2-5
D gene: TRBD2
CDR3 DNA: TGTGCCAGCAGCTACCTTACCCTAGCGGGCGACGGGGAGACCCAGTACTTC
CDR3 protein: CASSYLTLAGDGETQYF

clone size: NA
V gene: TRBV20-1
J gene: TRBJ2-3
D gene: NA
CDR3 DNA: TGCAGTGCCCGGGCAGATACGCAGTATTTT
CDR3 protein: CSARADTQYF

clone size: NA
V gene: TRBV15
J gene: TRBJ1-2
D gene: NA
CDR3 DNA: TGTGCCACCGCTCAGGGGTTTGACTATGGCTACACCTTC
CDR3 protein: CATAQGFDYGYTF

clone size: NA
V gene: TRBV27
J gene: TRBJ2-3
D gene: TRBD1
CDR3 DNA: TGTGCCAGCAGTTTAGGCTGGACAGGCCGCACAGATACGCAGTATTTT
CDR3 protein: CASSLGWTGRTDTQYF

clone size: NA
V gene: TRBV6-5
J gene: TRBJ1-1
D gene: NA
CDR3 DNA: TGTGCCAGCAGTTATTTACTATCCGGGGGCACTGAAGCTTTCTTT
CDR3 protein: CASSYLLSGGTEAFF

clone size: NA
V gene: TRBV27
J gene: TRBJ1-3
D gene: NA
CDR3 DNA: TGTGCCAGCAGTTTATCAAAGGGGGAGGTTGGAAACACCATATATTTT
CDR3 protein: CASSLSKGEVGNTIYF

clone size: NA
V gene: TRBV5-1
J gene: TRBJ2-7
D gene: TRBD1
CDR3 DNA: TGCGCCAGCAGCTTTCTAACAGGGGATTTCGAGCAGTACTTC
CDR3 protein: CASSFLTGDFEQYF

clone size: few
V gene: TRBV13
J gene: TRBJ1-4
D gene: NA
CDR3 DNA: TGTGCCAGCAGCTTGCAAGTTAATGAAAAACTGTTTTTT
CDR3 protein: CASSLQVNEKLFF

clone size: NA
V gene: TRBV15
J gene: TRBJ1-5
D gene: NA
CDR3 DNA: TGTGCCACCAGGTTACAGGGAGATGGGCAGCCCCAGCATTTT
CDR3 protein: CATRLQGDGQPQHF

clone size: NA
V gene: TRBV6-1
J gene: TRBJ2-1
D gene: NA
CDR3 DNA: TGTGCCAGCAGTGAAGGCGGTTGGGGTACGAACAATGAGCAGTTCTTC
CDR3 protein: CASSEGGWGTNNEQFF

clone size: NA
V gene: TRBV4-2
J gene: TRBJ1-4
D gene: NA
CDR3 DNA: TGTGCCAGCAGCCAAGGTCAGGGACCGGAAAAACTGTTTTTT
CDR3 protein: CASSQGQGPEKLFF

clone size: NA
V gene: TRBV9
J gene: TRBJ2-5
D gene: NA
CDR3 DNA: TGTGCCAGCAGCGGTGGACAGATCCAAGAGACCCAGTACTTC
CDR3 protein: CASSGGQIQETQYF

clone size: NA
V gene: TRBV7-9
J gene: TRBJ2-1
D gene: NA
CDR3 DNA: TGTGCCAGCAGCTTAGCGGCCGGTGGGCCTTACAATGAGCAGTTCTTC
CDR3 protein: CASSLAAGGPYNEQFF

clone size: once
V gene: TRBV9
J gene: TRBJ2-3
D gene: NA
CDR3 DNA: TGTGCCAGCAGCCCGGGCCTTACACTAGTTAGCACAGATACGCAGTATTTT
CDR3 protein: CASSPGLTLVSTDTQYF

clone size: NA
V gene: TRBV4-3
J gene: TRBJ1-4
D gene: NA
CDR3 DNA: TGCGCCAGCAGCCCCGGGAGGGGTGGCGAAAAACTGTTTTTT
CDR3 protein: CASSPGRGGEKLFF

clone size: NA
V gene: TRBV27
J gene: TRBJ2-7
D gene: TRBD2
CDR3 DNA: TGTGCCAGCAGACCACTAGGGACTACATACCGCGAGCAGTACTTC
CDR3 protein: CASRPLGTTYREQYF

clone size: NA
V gene: TRBV7-3
J gene: TRBJ2-2
D gene: TRBD1
CDR3 DNA: TGTGCCAGCAGCTTCCGGGACAGAACCGGGGAGCTGTTTTTT
CDR3 protein: CASSFRDRTGELFF

clone size: NA
V gene: TRBV11-2
J gene: TRBJ2-6
D gene: NA
CDR3 DNA: TGTGCCAGCAGCTTAGCCGGGGCCAACGTCCTGACTTTC
CDR3 protein: CASSLAGANVLTF

clone size: NA
V gene: TRBV27
J gene: TRBJ1-2
D gene: NA
CDR3 DNA: TGTGCCAGCAGGGCCCCGGATAGTAACTATGGCTACACCTTC
CDR3 protein: CASRAPDSNYGYTF

clone size: NA
V gene: TRBV5-1
J gene: TRBJ1-2
D gene: NA
CDR3 DNA: TGCGCCAGCAGCTTCCGGGACGGAGCTAACTATGGCTACACCTTC
CDR3 protein: CASSFRDGANYGYTF

clone size: once
V gene: TRBV4-3
J gene: TRBJ1-3
D gene: NA
CDR3 DNA: TGCGCCAGCAGCCAAGTCCGTAGCGTTGGAAACACCATATATTTT
CDR3 protein: CASSQVRSVGNTIYF